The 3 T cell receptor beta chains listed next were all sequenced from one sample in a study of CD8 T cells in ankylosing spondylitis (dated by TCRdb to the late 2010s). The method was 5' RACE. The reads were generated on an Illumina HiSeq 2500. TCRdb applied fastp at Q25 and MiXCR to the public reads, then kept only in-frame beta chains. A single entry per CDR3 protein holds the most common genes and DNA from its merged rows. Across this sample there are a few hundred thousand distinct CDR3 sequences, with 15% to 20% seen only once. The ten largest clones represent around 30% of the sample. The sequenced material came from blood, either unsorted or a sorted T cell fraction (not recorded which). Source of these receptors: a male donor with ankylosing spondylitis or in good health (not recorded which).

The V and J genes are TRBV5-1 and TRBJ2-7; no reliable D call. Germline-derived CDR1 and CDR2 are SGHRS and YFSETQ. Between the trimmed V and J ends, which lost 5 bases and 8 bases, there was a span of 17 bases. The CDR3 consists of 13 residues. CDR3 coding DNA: TGCGCCAGCAGTCATAAATCGGGCATCAAGCAGTACTTC. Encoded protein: CASSHKSGIKQYF.

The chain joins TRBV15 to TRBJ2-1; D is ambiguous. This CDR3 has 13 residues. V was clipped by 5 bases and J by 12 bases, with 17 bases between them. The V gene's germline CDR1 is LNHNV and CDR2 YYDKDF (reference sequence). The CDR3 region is CATSLGLPAVQFF. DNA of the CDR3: TGTGCCACCAGCCTTGGTTTGCCCGCAGTGCAGTTCTTC.

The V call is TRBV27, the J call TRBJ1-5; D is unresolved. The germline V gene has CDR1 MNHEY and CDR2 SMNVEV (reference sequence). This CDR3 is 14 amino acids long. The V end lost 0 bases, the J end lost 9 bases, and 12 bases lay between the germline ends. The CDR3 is CASSLSGGRAPQHF. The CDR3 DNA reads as TGTGCCAGCAGTTTATCGGGTGGCCGCGCGCCCCAGCATTTT.